The clone carrying this T cell receptor beta chain has just a few counts. Its antigen is not known. The CDR3 loop spans 11 amino acids. The V end lost 7 bases, the J end lost 3 bases, and 7 bases lay between the germline ends. Germline-derived CDR1 and CDR2 are MNHNY and SVGAGI (reference sequence). Generated by immunoSEQ multiplex PCR, the TCRdb table keeps only in-frame clones and is missing some. The sample consists of tens of thousands of clones, approximately 81% of them appearing once. This sample is drawn from a study of OX40 agonist ivuxolimab in advanced cancers. About the research overall: Ivuxolimab is an agonistic anti-OX40 (CD134) antibody, and patients were treated with it. Partial responses were achieved by three patients, of whom one had hepatocellular carcinoma and two had cutaneous melanoma. The diagnoses of dose-escalation patients were hepatocellular carcinoma, melanoma, renal cell or head and neck cancer.

General study points: CD8+ T cells (on average) carried more expanded clones than CD4+ T cells.

The source of this sequence is an adult with an advanced solid tumor such as melanoma, head and neck, liver or kidney cancer. J is TRBJ2-7 and V is TRBV6-6; D not resolved. The sample consisted of CD4+ or CD8+ T cells sorted from blood, taken in a trial of the OX40 agonist ivuxolimab. The CDR3 sequence: CASTGYYEQYF. The CDR3, as DNA: TGTGCCAGCACCGGATACTACGAGCAGTACTTC.